This T cell receptor (beta chain) appears in the sequencing data of a study of blood T cell repertoires in COVID-19 (dated by TCRdb to the early 2020s). About the full investigation: Samples covering the acute and convalescent phases of COVID-19 were provided by collaborators in the United States, Italy and Spain. The material from the prospective study consisted of cDNA or gDNA derived from T cells, B-cell-depleted T cells, or PBMCs. Subjects who had been exposed to COVID-19, were actively infected with it, or had recovered from it provided the deeply sampled blood TCRbeta repertoires that made up the dataset. A freely available public database, intended as a resource for researchers studying the immune response to SARS-CoV-2, is where the repertoires were released. Samples came from the ongoing ImmuneRACE study (first 160 participants) plus 1,254 subjects from 6 global collaborators. Nearly every sample came with metadata listing a de-identified subject ID, COVID-19 status, age in years and sex. Where available, HLA class I and class II types were obtained from metadata supplied by the sample provider rather than from assay-based typing.

Details on this clone: Its antigen remains unidentified. Per-base qualities were not stored, and no clone one base away is much larger.

What the research found in general, with its limitations: The amount of clinical and demographic metadata varied by source and participant and was provided uncurated.

The immunoSEQ Assay, a bias-controlled multiplex PCR, was used to amplify TCRbeta CDR3 regions from genomic DNA. The original methods were these. The number of nucleated cells in each sample was estimated by amplification of reference gene primers within the assay. Sequence reads were collapsed and filtered to measure the absolute abundance of every unique TCRbeta CDR3 rearrangement. For each sample, productive Simpson clonality was calculated as the square root of Simpson's diversity index over productive rearrangements. TCRdb's version of the immuneACCESS table is confined to in-frame rearrangements and falls short of the full clone set. An unresolved V gene accounts for under half of the shortfall where checked; the remainder is of unknown origin. V and J calls and clone size are given by that table; D and trimming were obtained from the DNA. This sample lists roughly 250,000 clones; more than 85% were detected once. The ten largest make up 2% to 3% of the sample.

At one collaborating source in Seattle, patients were enrolled during active infection and were followed longitudinally through the course of disease. Collaborating institutions collected whole blood in K2EDTA tubes following their own protocols. For TCRbeta analysis, collaborators shipped samples as frozen whole blood, isolated PBMCs, or DNA extracted from either of those sample types. The germline V gene gives CDR1 as SGHDT and CDR2 as YYEEEE. The CDR3 sequence holds 13 residues, the cysteine and phenylalanine included. This entry keeps only the CDR3 DNA: 39 bases, framed from base 1. V is pared back by 2 bases and J by 7 bases, with 12 bases lying between the germline termini.

Material: peripheral blood. The origin of this receptor is a person aged 18-30 years with COVID-19, enrolled during active disease. The rearranged chain carries TRBV5-6 and TRBJ2-5; a tentative D match to TRBD1 spans 6 bases. The sequence in DNA is TGTGCCAGCAGCTTCAGGGGATCAGGGACCCAGTACTTC. Translated, this gives CASSFRGSGTQYF. With the portions outside the CDR3 filled from the reference TRBV5-6 and TRBJ2-5 genes, the complete variable region becomes DAGVTQSPTHLIKTRGQQVTLRCSPKSGHDTVSWYQQALGQGPQFIFQYYEEEERQRGNFPDRFSGHQFPNYSSELNVNALLLGDSALYLCASSFRGSGTQYFGPGTRLLVL.